This T cell receptor beta chain is drawn from a study of blood T cell repertoires in COVID-19. Data came from immunoSEQ multiplex PCR; TCRdb stores just in-frame clones and leaves some out. The data show over 65,000 clones, about 81% seen once. CDR1 and CDR2 from the germline V gene are SNHLY and FYNNEI. The CDR3 is 16 amino acids. V gave up 7 bases and J gave up 1 base, with 18 bases separating them. The chain joins TRBV2 to TRBJ2-3; TRBD1 might be the D (6 bases). Sequenced material: peripheral blood. This receptor was identified in a human donor in a cohort sampled during active COVID-19. The chain's CDR3 is CASKGRQGLGTDTQYF. CDR3 DNA sequence: TGTGCCAGCAAAGGTCGGCAGGGGTTGGGCACAGATACGCAGTATTTT.